What follows are 16 T cell receptor beta chains derived from one specimen sequenced in a study of blood T cells in healthy people across ages (dated by TCRdb to the mid-2010s). The method behind the library was 5' RACE. Sequencer: Illumina HiSeq 2500. A second PCR of about 6 to 11 cycles was run with a J-beta primer mix and a sample-barcoded 5' primer. TCRdb reprocessed the public reads (quality trimming at Q25 with fastp, clone calling with MiXCR) and kept in-frame beta chains. Here each entry gathers all rows of one CDR3 protein and keeps the most common genes and DNA. The sample has about 970,000 distinct CDR3 sequences on record, 45% to 60% of them singletons. About 22% of the sample is in the top ten clones. The sequencing sample was made of blood. These receptors originate from a woman aged 55-70 years in good health.

V gene TRBV5-6 combines with J gene TRBJ1-5; 11 bases map to TRBD1. V lost 3 bases to trimming and J lost 7 bases; unmatched junction nucleotides: 6. Germline values: CDR1 SGHDT, CDR2 YYEEEE. CDR3 length equals 15 residues. DNA of the CDR3: TGTGCCAGCAGCTCGGGGGACAGGGGGGAGCAGCCCCAGCATTTT. Translating gives CASSSGDRGEQPQHF.

The CDR3 nucleotides are TGTGCCAGCAGCTTGGAAGTGTGGGGGAACTACGAGCAGTACTTC. Translated: CASSLEVWGNYEQYF. The rearrangement uses TRBV5-4 and TRBJ2-7, with D perhaps matching TRBD1 or TRBD2 (5 bases each). Trimming took off 0 bases at V and 3 bases at J, with 13 bases between the two ends. The CDR3 covers 15 residues. Looked up from germline, CDR1 is SGHNT and CDR2 is YYREEE (reference sequence).

The CDR3 nucleotides read TGTGCCAGCAGACAGAACGGTTTGGACGAGCAGTACTTC. Protein sequence: CASRQNGLDEQYF. V and J are TRBV7-2 and TRBJ2-7; no definite D call. There are 13 residues in the CDR3. Germline CDR1 and CDR2: SGHTA and FQGNSA. Trimming stripped 6 bases from V and 5 bases from J, with 14 bases between.

The rearrangement joins TRBV12-3 or TRBV12-4 to TRBJ1-2, with 10 bases that match TRBD1. Germline trimming cut 6 bases from V and 1 base from J; bases unmatched to any gene: 5. The CDR3 runs to 15 residues. CDR3 DNA: TGTGCCAGCAGACGGACAGGGGGAGATAACTATGGCTACACCTTC. Translation: CASRRTGGDNYGYTF.

This clonotype was seen more than once but under ten times. V gene TRBV27 combines with J gene TRBJ2-1; no clear D gene. The length of the CDR3 is 14 residues. The V and J ends lost 2 bases and 4 bases respectively, with 9 bases between them. Per germline, CDR1 MNHEY and CDR2 SMNVEV (reference sequence). CDR3 sequence (DNA): TGTGCCAGCAGTTTACTCGCCGAATACAATGAGCAGTTCTTC. This codes for CASSLLAEYNEQFF.

Regarding this clonotype: An end of the junction differs from the germline gene, which may be a read error. This chain uses TRBV12-3 or TRBV12-4 with TRBJ2-1, with 7 bases aligning to TRBD2. CDR3 length: 15 residues. The CDR3 DNA is TGTGCCGGCAGTCCCGGGACTAAGAGGGAGAATGAGCAGTTCTTC. Translation gives CAGSPGTKRENEQFF.

This chain links TRBV28 with TRBJ1-1, with a weak D call TRBD1 (5 bases). V gave up 5 bases and J gave up 1 base, with 23 bases separating them. Germline CDR1 and CDR2: MDHEN and SYDVKM. CDR3 size: 18 residues. The CDR3 is CASSRNPPGRTGNTEAFF. The CDR3 DNA sequence: TGTGCCAGCAGTCGGAATCCCCCAGGGAGGACGGGGAACACTGAAGCTTTCTTT.

The chain joins TRBV19 to TRBJ2-4; possible D gene TRBD1, 6 bases. The J call may be incorrect, as the DNA end agrees better with TRBJ2-7. Germline CDR1 reads LNHDA; CDR2 reads SQIVND (reference sequence). The CDR3 contains 15 residues. The CDR3 DNA follows: TGTGCCAGCCCTTGTGAGGCAGGGGCTAACTACGAGCAGTACTTC. This sequence encodes CASPCEAGANYEQYF.

The genes are TRBV4-2 and TRBJ1-1, with D possibly TRBD1 on 6 matching bases. V was trimmed by 0 bases and J by 7 bases, leaving 12 bases between them. The CDR3 runs 14 residues. CDR1 is LGHNA and CDR2 is YNFKEQ in the germline V gene. CDR3 region: CASSQDGGVSEAFF. The DNA of the CDR3 is TGTGCCAGCAGCCAAGATGGGGGCGTGAGTGAAGCTTTCTTT.

In its sample, this clonotype was seen once. The gene calls are TRBV18 and TRBJ2-7; D gene uncertain. Trimming took 3 bases from V and 0 from J, leaving 12 bases between them. The CDR3 consists of 15 residues. From germline, CDR1 is KGHSH and CDR2 LQKENI. CDR3 in amino acids: CASSPEFGSSYEQYF. In nucleotides, the CDR3 is TGTGCCAGCTCACCGGAGTTCGGTAGCTCCTACGAGCAGTACTTC.

The chain is built from TRBV20-1 and TRBJ2-1; TRBD2 might be the D (7 bases). The CDR3 extends over 13 amino acids. V dropped 7 bases and J dropped 4 bases, with 14 bases sitting between them. Germline V lookup: CDR1 DFQATT, CDR2 SNEGSKA (reference sequence). The CDR3 bases are TGCAGTGGCGGGGGCAAACCATACAATGAGCAGTTCTTC. As protein: CSGGGKPYNEQFF.

The chain is built from TRBV6-2 or TRBV6-3 and TRBJ2-7; 7 bases are shared with TRBD2. The CDR3 has 15 amino acids. From germline, CDR1 is MNHEY and CDR2 SVGEGT. The V segment lost 7 bases and the J segment 2 bases; nucleotides outside the gene matches: 11. CDR3: CASTDGASGPYEQYF. Written as DNA, the CDR3 is TGTGCCAGCACCGATGGGGCTAGCGGTCCCTACGAGCAGTACTTC.

CDR3: CASSWGTAQGYTF. In nucleotides, the CDR3 is TGTGCCAGCAGTTGGGGGACGGCCCAGGGCTACACCTTC. This chain uses TRBV12-3 or TRBV12-4 with TRBJ1-2, with D maybe TRBD1 (5 bases). This CDR3 comprises 13 residues. Trimming cost V 4 bases and J 8 bases, with 14 bases left between them.

The rearrangement uses TRBV15 and TRBJ1-2; D unresolved. CDR1 and CDR2 (germline): LNHNV, YYDKDF (reference sequence). The CDR3 has 17 residues. Trimming took off 0 bases at V and 2 bases at J, with 16 bases between the two ends. The CDR3 sequence is CATSRDHFPTPNYGYTF. The CDR3 DNA is TGTGCCACCAGCAGAGATCACTTCCCGACACCCAACTATGGCTACACCTTC.

This clonotype occurred a few times. This chain uses TRBV27 with TRBJ2-5; TRBD1 aligns across 7 bases. The J call may be mistaken, given a closer DNA end match to TRBJ2-7. The germline CDR1 and CDR2 sequences are MNHEY and SMNVEV (reference sequence). CDR3 size: 13 residues. The CDR3 region has the DNA TGTGCCAGCAGTCTGATAGGGGGCAACGAGCAGTACTTC. As protein: CASSLIGGNEQYF.

The table lists this clonotype with a few counts. The chain uses TRBV29-1 and TRBJ2-1, with 12 positions matching TRBD2. CDR3 size: 16 residues. The germline V gene encodes CDR1 SQVTM and CDR2 ANQGSEA. The trim removed 3 bases at V and 9 bases at J, leaving 12 bases unmatched. Written as DNA, the CDR3 is TGCAGCGTTGATCGTTGGCGTCTAGCGGGAGGGCCTGAGCAGTTCTTC. This translates into CSVDRWRLAGGPEQFF.